Below, 21 T cell receptor beta chains from the same sample are listed, as sequenced in a study of T cells after somatic rescue of genetic block. Some clones are missing from TCRdb's copy, which holds only in-frame ones; the method was immunoSEQ multiplex PCR. Here the sample spans approximately 65,000 clones, around 92% being singletons. The specimen sequenced was peripheral blood mononuclear cells (PBMCs). These receptors came from a man in his forties.

On this clone itself: An end of the junction differs from the germline gene, which may be a read error. The chain has TRBV7-2 and TRBJ2-1, with 9 bases fitting TRBD2. Germline V gives CDR1 SGHTA, CDR2 FQGNSA. This CDR3 comprises 18 residues. CDR3 DNA sequence: TGTGCCAGCAGCGTCCAAAGGGTAGCGGGAGACTCCCACAATGAGCAGTTCTTC. It translates to CASSVQRVAGDSHNEQFF.

The chain employs TRBV9 and TRBJ1-2, with D uncertain. V gave up 7 bases and J gave up 7 bases, with 11 bases separating them. Germline V lookup: CDR1 SGDLS, CDR2 YYNGEE. The CDR3 spans 11 residues. CDR3 bases: TGTGCCAGCGGGAGGTTGGGTGGCTACACCTTC. Translation: CASGRLGGYTF. Combining the CDR3 with reference TRBV9 and TRBJ1-2 gives the whole variable domain DSGVTQTPKHLITATGQRVTLRCSPRSGDLSVYWYQQSLDQGLQFLIQYYNGEERAKGNILERFSAQQFPDLHSELNLSSLELGDSALYFCASGRLGGYTFGSGTRLTVV.

The sample holds one count of this clone. The chain links TRBV28 to TRBJ2-7, with D possibly TRBD2 on 5 matching bases. The CDR3 contains 16 residues. The V and J ends lost 2 bases and 1 base respectively, with 15 bases between them. Germline V lookup: CDR1 MDHEN, CDR2 SYDVKM. The CDR3: CASSLPPFGESYEQYF. The CDR3, as DNA: TGTGCCAGCAGTTTACCCCCCTTTGGGGAGTCCTACGAGCAGTACTTC.

The chain has TRBV6-1 and TRBJ1-3; the D gene is possibly TRBD1 (5 bases). This CDR3 region has 15 residues. Trimming shortened V by 11 bases and J by 0 bases, and 17 bases separated the two germline ends. Germline V gene data show CDR1 as MNHNS and CDR2 as SASEGT. The CDR3 DNA reads as TGTGCCTCCTGGCCCGGGACTTTCTCTGGAAACACCATATATTTT. This gives the protein CASWPGTFSGNTIYF.

This clone was recorded a few times. The V and J genes are TRBV7-2 and TRBJ1-4; TRBD1 is a possible D gene (5 bases). Germline V gives CDR1 SGHTA, CDR2 FQGNSA. The V end lost 3 bases, the J end lost 0 bases, and 11 bases lay between the germline ends. This CDR3 is 16 amino acids long. CDR3 protein: CASSFRGETTNEKLFF. Written as DNA, the CDR3 is TGTGCCAGCAGCTTTCGGGGGGAAACAACTAATGAAAAACTGTTTTTT.

This clone is a singleton in its sample. The rearrangement uses TRBV18 and TRBJ2-1, with D perhaps matching TRBD2 (5 bases). CDR1 and CDR2 from the germline V gene are KGHSH and LQKENI. The CDR3 runs 16 residues. The germline V and J ends were trimmed by 1 base and 0 bases, with 10 bases remaining between them. The CDR3 DNA follows: TGTGCCAGCTCACCACTCAGCGGAGGCTCCTACAATGAGCAGTTCTTC. Protein product: CASSPLSGGSYNEQFF.

The chain recombines TRBV28 with TRBJ2-1; 9 bases fit TRBD2. The CDR3 contains 17 residues. CDR1 is MDHEN, CDR2 SYDVKM, per germline. With V trimmed by 1 base and J by 8 bases, 12 bases remained unmatched. CDR3 loop: CASSLLGLASPRDEQFF. In nucleotides, the CDR3 is TGTGCCAGCAGTTTATTGGGACTAGCCTCTCCGCGGGATGAGCAGTTCTTC. The full variable domain, completed using reference TRBV28 and TRBJ2-1, is DVKVTQSSRYLVKRTGEKVFLECVQDMDHENMFWYRQDPGLGLRLIYFSYDVKMKEKGDIPEGYSVSREKKERFSLILESASTNQTSMYLCASSLLGLASPRDEQFFGPGTRLTVL.

V is TRBV4-1 and J is TRBJ2-7; 7 nucleotides line up with TRBD2. The germline gives CDR1 MGHRA, CDR2 YSYEKL. V lost 2 bases and J lost 0; bases outside the gene matches: 4. The CDR3 is made up of 15 amino acids. The CDR3 sequence is CASSQHGGSSYEQYF. CDR3 nucleotides: TGCGCCAGCAGCCAACACGGGGGGAGCTCCTACGAGCAGTACTTC.

The J gene is TRBJ2-1, the V gene TRBV11-3; D might be TRBD1 (6 bases). The germline CDR1 and CDR2 sequences are SGHNT and YENEEA. Trimming pared 1 base from V and 6 bases from J, leaving 13 bases between. The CDR3 extends over 15 amino acids. CDR3 region: CASSLGGGRFNEQFF. The CDR3 DNA sequence: TGTGCCAGCAGCTTAGGAGGGGGACGGTTCAATGAGCAGTTCTTC.

The rearrangement uses TRBV4-2 and TRBJ2-7; no clear D gene. The CDR3 extends over 15 amino acids. With 0 bases removed from V and 2 bases from J, the gap between germline ends came to 11 bases. CDR1 and CDR2 from the germline V gene are LGHNA and YNFKEQ. DNA of the CDR3: TGTGCCAGCAGCCAAGATGGTACCAGCCCCTACGAGCAGTACTTC. Encoded protein: CASSQDGTSPYEQYF.

The chain joins TRBV6-1 to TRBJ2-7; 8 nucleotides agree with TRBD2. Germline V lookup: CDR1 MNHNS, CDR2 SASEGT. The CDR3 loop spans 13 amino acids. The ends lost 1 base at V and 13 bases at J; junction bases unmatched: 9. The CDR3 sequence is CASSEDTWSGSYF. In nucleotides, the CDR3 is TGTGCCAGCAGTGAAGATACGTGGAGCGGGAGTTACTTC.

The chain recombines TRBV28 with TRBJ1-1; tentative D call: TRBD1 (6 bases). Trimming removed 7 bases at V and 1 base at J, with 19 bases between. This CDR3 spans 16 amino acids. From germline, CDR1 is MDHEN and CDR2 SYDVKM. The CDR3 coding sequence is TGTGCCAGCAAGGGCCCGGAGGGCAGGGGGAACACTGAAGCTTTCTTT. This gives the protein CASKGPEGRGNTEAFF. The complete variable domain, with remaining parts taken from reference TRBV28 and TRBJ1-1, reads DVKVTQSSRYLVKRTGEKVFLECVQDMDHENMFWYRQDPGLGLRLIYFSYDVKMKEKGDIPEGYSVSREKKERFSLILESASTNQTSMYLCASKGPEGRGNTEAFFGQGTRLTVV.

This chain connects TRBV6-6 to TRBJ2-3; no clear D gene. The ends were cut back, 3 bases at V and 5 bases at J, with 6 bases in the middle. CDR1 and CDR2 from the germline V gene are MNHNY and SVGAGI (reference sequence). The CDR3 contains 12 residues. The DNA of the CDR3 is TGTGCCAGCAGTTATAGGGAAGATACGCAGTATTTT. Encoded protein: CASSYREDTQYF.

This clone has just one count. V and J are TRBV6-6 and TRBJ1-1; D is uncertain. The CDR3 has 14 amino acids. V was clipped by 3 bases and J by 4 bases, with 12 bases between them. CDR1 is MNHNY and CDR2 is SVGAGI in the germline V gene (reference sequence). The CDR3 sequence is CASSYMEASTEAFF. CDR3 nucleotides: TGTGCCAGCAGTTATATGGAGGCAAGCACTGAAGCTTTCTTT.

This sequence joins TRBV9 and TRBJ2-5; D gene unclear. This CDR3 contains 14 residues. CDR1 and CDR2 from the germline V gene are SGDLS and YYNGEE. V was shortened by 0 bases and J by 2 bases, with 8 bases between the two germline ends. The CDR3 reads CASSVGGWQETQYF. CDR3 in DNA: TGTGCCAGCAGCGTAGGGGGTTGGCAAGAGACCCAGTACTTC.

The genes are TRBV5-1 and TRBJ1-5; maybe TRBD1 (5 bases). CDR1 SGHRS and CDR2 YFSETQ come from the germline V gene. CDR3 size: 14 residues. V gave up 0 bases and J gave up 5 bases, with 9 bases separating them. DNA for the CDR3: TGCGCCAGCAGCTTGGAGGGGCAGGATCAGCCCCAGCATTTT. Amino acid sequence: CASSLEGQDQPQHF. Using reference TRBV5-1 and TRBJ1-5 for the parts outside the CDR3, the full variable domain is KAGVTQTPRYLIKTRGQQVTLSCSPISGHRSVSWYQQTPGQGLQFLFEYFSETQRNKGNFPGRFSGRQFSNSRSEMNVSTLELGDSALYLCASSLEGQDQPQHFGDGTRLSIL.

Written as DNA, the CDR3 is TGTGCCAGCAGTGTTGGGACAGGGGGGAATCAGCCCCAGCATTTT. As protein: CASSVGTGGNQPQHF. This chain connects TRBV6-6 to TRBJ1-5; 11 positions agree with TRBD1. Germline loops: CDR1 MNHNY, CDR2 SVGAGI (reference sequence). The CDR3 covers 15 residues. The V gene end was trimmed by 5 bases and the J gene end by 4 bases; junction bases not matched to a gene: 4.

The V and J genes are TRBV6-5 and TRBJ1-6; 7 bases align to TRBD1. Germline CDR1 MNHEY, CDR2 SVGAGI. After removal of 0 bases from V and 8 bases from J, the junction contained 4 bases not matched to a gene. CDR3 length: 15 amino acids. This CDR3 reads CASSYSYRGDSPLHF. The CDR3 nucleotides are TGTGCCAGCAGTTACTCGTACAGGGGTGATTCACCCCTCCACTTT.

This clone appeared a single time. J is TRBJ1-3 and V is TRBV4-2; unclear D gene. CDR1 is LGHNA and CDR2 is YNFKEQ in the germline V gene. The V and J ends lost 0 bases and 0 bases respectively, with 6 bases between them. The CDR3 sequence is 15 residues long. As DNA, the CDR3 is TGTGCCAGCAGCCAAGATCTACCCTCTGGAAACACCATATATTTT. Translation gives CASSQDLPSGNTIYF.

The chain recombines TRBV5-4 with TRBJ2-5, with 11 bases fitting TRBD2. Germline V lookup: CDR1 SGHNT, CDR2 YYREEE (reference sequence). The junction had 3 bases not matched to a gene; V was cut back by 3 bases and J by 2 bases. The CDR3 is 15 amino acids. In DNA, the CDR3 is TGTGCCAGCAGCTGGGGGACTAGCGGACAAGAGACCCAGTACTTC. Protein: CASSWGTSGQETQYF.

The chain employs TRBV19 and TRBJ2-5; D call uncertain. Between the trimmed V and J ends, which lost 0 bases and 4 bases, there was a span of 9 bases. The CDR3 extends over 14 amino acids. Germline V gives CDR1 LNHDA, CDR2 SQIVND (reference sequence). For the CDR3, the DNA is TGTGCCAGTAGTATAGATCTGGATTCAGAGACCCAGTACTTC. Translated: CASSIDLDSETQYF.